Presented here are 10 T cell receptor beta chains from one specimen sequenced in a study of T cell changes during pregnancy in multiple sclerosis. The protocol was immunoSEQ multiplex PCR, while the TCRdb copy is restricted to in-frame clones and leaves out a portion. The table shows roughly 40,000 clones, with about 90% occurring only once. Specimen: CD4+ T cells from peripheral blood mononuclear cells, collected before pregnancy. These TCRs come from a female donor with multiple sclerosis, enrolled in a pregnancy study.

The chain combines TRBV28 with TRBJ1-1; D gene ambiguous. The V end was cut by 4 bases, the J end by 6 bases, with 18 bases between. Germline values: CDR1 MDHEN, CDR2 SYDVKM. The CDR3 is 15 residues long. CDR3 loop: CASSYLGWGGPEAFF. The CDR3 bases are TGTGCCAGCAGTTATTTGGGATGGGGAGGGCCTGAAGCTTTCTTT.

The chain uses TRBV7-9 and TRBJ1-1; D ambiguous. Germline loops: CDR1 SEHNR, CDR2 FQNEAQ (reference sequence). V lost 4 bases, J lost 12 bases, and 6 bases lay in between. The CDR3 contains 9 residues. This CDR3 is CASSWASFF. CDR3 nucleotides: TGTGCCAGCAGCTGGGCTTCTTTCTTT.

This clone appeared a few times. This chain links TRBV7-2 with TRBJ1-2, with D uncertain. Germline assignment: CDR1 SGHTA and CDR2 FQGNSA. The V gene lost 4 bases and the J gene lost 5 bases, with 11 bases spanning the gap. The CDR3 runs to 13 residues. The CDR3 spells CASSSGDGYGYTF. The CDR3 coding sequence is TGTGCCAGCAGCTCCGGAGACGGGTATGGCTACACCTTC.

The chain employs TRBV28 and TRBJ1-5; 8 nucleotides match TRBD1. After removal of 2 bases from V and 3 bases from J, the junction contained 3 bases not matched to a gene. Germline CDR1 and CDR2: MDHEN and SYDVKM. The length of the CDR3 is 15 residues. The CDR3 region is CASSLGTGYNQPQHF. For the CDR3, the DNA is TGTGCCAGCAGTTTAGGGACAGGCTACAATCAGCCCCAGCATTTT.

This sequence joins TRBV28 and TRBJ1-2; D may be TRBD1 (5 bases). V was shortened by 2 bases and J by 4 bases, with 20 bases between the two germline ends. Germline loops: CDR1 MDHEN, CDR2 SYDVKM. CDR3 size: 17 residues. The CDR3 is CASSLGGAASPGYGYTF. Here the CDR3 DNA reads TGTGCCAGCAGTTTAGGAGGGGCCGCCTCTCCGGGCTATGGCTACACCTTC.

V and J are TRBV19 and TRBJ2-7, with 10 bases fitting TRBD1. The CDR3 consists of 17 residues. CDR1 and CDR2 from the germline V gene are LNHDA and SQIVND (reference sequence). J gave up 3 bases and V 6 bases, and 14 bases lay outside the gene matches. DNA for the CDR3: TGTGCCAGTAGACAACTTGGTTTGGGACAGGGGCACTACGAGCAGTACTTC. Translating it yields CASRQLGLGQGHYEQYF.

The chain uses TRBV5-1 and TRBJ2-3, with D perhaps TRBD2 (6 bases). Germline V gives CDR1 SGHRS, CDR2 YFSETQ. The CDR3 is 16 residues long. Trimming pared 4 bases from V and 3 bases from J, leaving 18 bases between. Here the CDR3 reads CASSTRTGVGTDTQYF. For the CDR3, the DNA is TGCGCCAGCAGCACTCGTACGGGAGTAGGTACAGATACGCAGTATTTT.

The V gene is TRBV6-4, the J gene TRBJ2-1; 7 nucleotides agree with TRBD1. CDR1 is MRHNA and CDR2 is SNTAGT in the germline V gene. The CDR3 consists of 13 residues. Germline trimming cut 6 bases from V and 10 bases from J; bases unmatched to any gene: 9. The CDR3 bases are TGTGCCAGCAGCCGACAGGGCGCGGAGGAGCAGTTCTTC. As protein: CASSRQGAEEQFF.

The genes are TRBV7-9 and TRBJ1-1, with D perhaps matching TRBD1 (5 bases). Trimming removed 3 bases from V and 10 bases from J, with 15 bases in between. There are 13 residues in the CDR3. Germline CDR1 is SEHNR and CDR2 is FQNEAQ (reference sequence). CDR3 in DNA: TGTGCCAGCAGCTTTACCCAGGGCAGCTCAGCTTTCTTT. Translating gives CASSFTQGSSAFF.

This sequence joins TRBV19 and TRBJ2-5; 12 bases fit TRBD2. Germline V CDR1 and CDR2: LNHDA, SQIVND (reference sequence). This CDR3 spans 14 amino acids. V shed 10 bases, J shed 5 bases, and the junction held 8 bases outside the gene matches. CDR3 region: CATSGLAGRETQYF. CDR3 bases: TGTGCCACCTCCGGACTAGCGGGACGCGAGACCCAGTACTTC.